Detailed here is one T cell receptor beta chain. Here immunoSEQ multiplex PCR was the method, and the copy in TCRdb shows in-frame clones only, minus some. The sample yields about 200,000 clones, 80% seen once. Trimming left V 5 bases short and J 1 base short, with 14 bases between. The CDR3 totals 15 residues. Germline CDR1 reads MNHEY; CDR2 reads SMNVEV (reference sequence). The entry originates in a study of blood T cell repertoires in COVID-19. This chain uses TRBV27 with TRBJ1-1; D unclear. Sequencing was done on a sample of PBMCs or T cells enriched from blood (not recorded which). This sequence originates from a woman in her thirties or forties with acute COVID-19. In nucleotides, the CDR3 is TGTGCCAGCAGTGACTATGGAGGGCCGAACACTGAAGCTTTCTTT. It codes for CASSDYGGPNTEAFF.